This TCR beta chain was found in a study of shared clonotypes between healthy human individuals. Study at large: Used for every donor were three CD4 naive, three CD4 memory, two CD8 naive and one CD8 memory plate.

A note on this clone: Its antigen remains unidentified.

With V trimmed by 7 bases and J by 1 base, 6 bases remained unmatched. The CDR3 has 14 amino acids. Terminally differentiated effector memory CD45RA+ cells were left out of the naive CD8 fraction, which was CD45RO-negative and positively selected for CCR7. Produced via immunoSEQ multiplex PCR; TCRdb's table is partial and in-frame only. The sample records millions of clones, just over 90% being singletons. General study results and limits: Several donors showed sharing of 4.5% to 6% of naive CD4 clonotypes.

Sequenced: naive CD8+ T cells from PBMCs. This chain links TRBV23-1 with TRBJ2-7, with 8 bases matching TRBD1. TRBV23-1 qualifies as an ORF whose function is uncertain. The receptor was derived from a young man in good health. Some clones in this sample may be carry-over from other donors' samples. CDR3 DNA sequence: TGCGCCAGCACTAGGACAGGGACTTCCTACGAGCAGTACTTC. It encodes CASTRTGTSYEQYF.